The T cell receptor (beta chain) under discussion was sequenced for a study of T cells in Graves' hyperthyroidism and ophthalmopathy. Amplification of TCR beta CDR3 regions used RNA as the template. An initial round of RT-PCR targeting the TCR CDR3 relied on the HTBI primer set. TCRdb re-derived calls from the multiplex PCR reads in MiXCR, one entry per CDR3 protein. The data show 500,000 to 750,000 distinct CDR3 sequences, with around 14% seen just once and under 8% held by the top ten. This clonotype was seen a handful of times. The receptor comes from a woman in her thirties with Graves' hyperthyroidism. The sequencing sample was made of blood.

CDR3 sequence reads: CASSTGTGLYGYTF. The CDR3 DNA is TGTGCCAGTAGTACCGGGACAGGCCTCTATGGCTACACCTTC. The chain has TRBV19 and TRBJ1-2; TRBD1 agrees at 8 bases. Germline V gene lookup returns CDR1 LNHDA and CDR2 SQIVND (reference sequence). The CDR3 extends over 14 amino acids. J lost 4 bases, V lost 4 bases, and 5 bases had no gene match.